The T cell receptor (beta chain) under discussion was sequenced for a study of T cells in Graves' hyperthyroidism and ophthalmopathy. Stable Graves' hyperthyroidism denoted no ophthalmopathy progression over 18 months. Diagnoses used clinical symptoms, serum thyroxine and TRAb, thyroid ultrasound and orbital computed tomography. It was RNA transcripts that yielded the amplified TCR beta CDR3 regions. Primed by the HTBI set, a first-round RT-PCR was run on the TCR CDR3. Each CDR3 protein is one row after TCRdb ran MiXCR on the multiplex PCR reads. The repertoire holds under 700,000 distinct CDR3 sequences, around 45% seen once, with roughly 8.2% in the top ten. Germline V lookup: CDR1 SEHNR, CDR2 FQNEAQ (reference sequence). CDR3 length: 15 residues. V lost 4 bases to trimming and J lost 5 bases; unmatched junction nucleotides: 8.

The chain carries TRBV7-9 and TRBJ1-5; 7 bases align to TRBD1. Sequenced material: peripheral blood or thyroid tissue (not recorded which). The origin of this receptor is a woman younger than 35 with Graves' hyperthyroidism. CDR3 amino acids: CASSSSRDSHQPQHF. CDR3 nucleotides: TGTGCCAGCAGCTCTAGCCGGGACAGTCATCAGCCCCAGCATTTT.